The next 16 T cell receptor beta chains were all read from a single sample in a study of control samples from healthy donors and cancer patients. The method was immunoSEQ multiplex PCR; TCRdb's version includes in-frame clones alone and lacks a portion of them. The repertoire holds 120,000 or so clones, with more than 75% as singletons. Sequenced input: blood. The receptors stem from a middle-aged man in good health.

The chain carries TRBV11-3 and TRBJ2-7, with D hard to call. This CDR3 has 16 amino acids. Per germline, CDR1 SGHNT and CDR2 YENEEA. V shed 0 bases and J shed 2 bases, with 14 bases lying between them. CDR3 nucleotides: TGTGCCAGCAGCTTAGAGGCGCAGGTTCGGACCTACGAGCAGTACTTC. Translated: CASSLEAQVRTYEQYF.

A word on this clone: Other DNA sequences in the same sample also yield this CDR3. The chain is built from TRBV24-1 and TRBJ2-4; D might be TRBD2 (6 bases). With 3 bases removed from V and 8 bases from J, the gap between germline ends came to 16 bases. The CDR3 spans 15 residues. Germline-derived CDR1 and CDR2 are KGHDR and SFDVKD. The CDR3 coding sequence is TGTGCCACCAGTGATCCCGGGCAGGGCGGGGACATTCAGTACTTC. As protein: CATSDPGQGGDIQYF.

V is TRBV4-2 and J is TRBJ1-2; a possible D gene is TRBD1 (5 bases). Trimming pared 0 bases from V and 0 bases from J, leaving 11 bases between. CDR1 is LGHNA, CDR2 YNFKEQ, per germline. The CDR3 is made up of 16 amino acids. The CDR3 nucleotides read TGTGCCAGCAGCCAAGAAAGGGACGGGTCTAACTATGGCTACACCTTC. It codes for CASSQERDGSNYGYTF.

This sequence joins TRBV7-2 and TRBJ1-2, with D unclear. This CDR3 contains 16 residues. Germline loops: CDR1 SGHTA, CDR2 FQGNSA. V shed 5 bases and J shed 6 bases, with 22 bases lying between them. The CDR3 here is CASSPGRVPKADGYTF. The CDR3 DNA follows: TGTGCCAGCAGCCCAGGCCGGGTTCCAAAGGCAGATGGCTACACCTTC.

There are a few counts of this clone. CDR3 in DNA: TGTGCCTGGAACCCCCTTCTTTACAATGAGCAGTTCTTC. Encoded protein: CAWNPLLYNEQFF. V usage is TRBV30 and J usage is TRBJ2-1; D gene uncertain. The germline gives CDR1 GTSNPN, CDR2 SVGIG (reference sequence). V shed 4 bases and J shed 4 bases, with 11 bases lying between them. The CDR3 totals 13 residues. Drawing the rest from reference TRBV30 and TRBJ2-1, the complete variable domain is SQTIHQWPATLVQPVGSPLSLECTVEGTSNPNLYWYRQAAGRGLQLLFYSVGIGQISSEVPQNLSASRPQDRQFILSSKKLLLSDSGFYLCAWNPLLYNEQFFGPGTRLTVL.

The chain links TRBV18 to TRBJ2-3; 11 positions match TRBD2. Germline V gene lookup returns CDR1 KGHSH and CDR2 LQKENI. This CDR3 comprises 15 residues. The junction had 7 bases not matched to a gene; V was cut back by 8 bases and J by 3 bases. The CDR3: CASREGTSGTDTQYF. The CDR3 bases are TGTGCCAGCAGGGAAGGGACTAGCGGTACAGATACGCAGTATTTT.

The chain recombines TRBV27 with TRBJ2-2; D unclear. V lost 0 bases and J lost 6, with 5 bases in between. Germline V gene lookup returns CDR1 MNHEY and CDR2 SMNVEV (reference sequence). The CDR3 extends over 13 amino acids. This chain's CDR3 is CASSLSGAGELFF. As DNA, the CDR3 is TGTGCCAGCAGTTTATCAGGCGCCGGGGAGCTGTTTTTT.

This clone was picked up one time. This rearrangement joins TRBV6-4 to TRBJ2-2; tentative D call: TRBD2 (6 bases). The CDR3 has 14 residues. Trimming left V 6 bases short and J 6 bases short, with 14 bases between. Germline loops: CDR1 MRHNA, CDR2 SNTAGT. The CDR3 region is CASRSSGSAGELFF. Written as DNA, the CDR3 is TGTGCCAGCAGAAGTAGCGGTTCGGCCGGGGAGCTGTTTTTT.

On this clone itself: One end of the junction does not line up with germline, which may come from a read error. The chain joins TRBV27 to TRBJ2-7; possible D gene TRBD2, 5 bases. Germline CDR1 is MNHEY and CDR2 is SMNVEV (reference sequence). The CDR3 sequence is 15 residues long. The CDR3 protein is CASSLQAAGPWEMDF. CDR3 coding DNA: TGTGCCAGCAGTTTACAGGCCGCGGGCCCCTGGGAAATGGACTTC.

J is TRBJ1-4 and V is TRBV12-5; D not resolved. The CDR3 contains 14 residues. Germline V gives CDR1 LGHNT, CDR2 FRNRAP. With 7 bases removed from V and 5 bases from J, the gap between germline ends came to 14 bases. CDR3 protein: CASARPPENEKLFF. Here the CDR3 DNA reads TGTGCTAGTGCCCGGCCTCCTGAGAATGAAAAACTGTTTTTT.

CDR3 loop: CASSSPGQGKAGANVLTF. DNA for the CDR3: TGTGCCAGCAGCTCGCCGGGACAGGGGAAGGCTGGGGCCAACGTCCTGACTTTC. The chain is built from TRBV11-3 and TRBJ2-6; 10 bases agree with TRBD1. The CDR3 spans 18 residues. The J segment lost 2 bases and the V segment lost 4 bases, leaving 8 bases of the junction unmatched. CDR1 is SGHNT and CDR2 is YENEEA in the germline V gene.

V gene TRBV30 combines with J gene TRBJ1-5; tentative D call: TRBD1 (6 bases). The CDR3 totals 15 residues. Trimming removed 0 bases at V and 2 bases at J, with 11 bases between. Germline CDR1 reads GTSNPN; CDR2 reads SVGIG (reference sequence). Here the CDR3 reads CAWSVGGRGNQPQHF. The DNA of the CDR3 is TGTGCCTGGAGTGTGGGGGGGCGCGGCAATCAGCCCCAGCATTTT.

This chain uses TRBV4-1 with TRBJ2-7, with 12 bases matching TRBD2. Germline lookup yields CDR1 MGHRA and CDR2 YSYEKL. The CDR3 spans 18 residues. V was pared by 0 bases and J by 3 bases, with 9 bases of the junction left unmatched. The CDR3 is CASSQDKGLAGTVYEQYF. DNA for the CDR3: TGCGCCAGCAGCCAAGACAAAGGACTAGCGGGGACAGTCTACGAGCAGTACTTC.

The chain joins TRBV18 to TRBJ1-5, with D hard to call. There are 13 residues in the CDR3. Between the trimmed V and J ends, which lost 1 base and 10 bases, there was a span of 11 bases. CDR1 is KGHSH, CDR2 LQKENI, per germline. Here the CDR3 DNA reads TGTGCCAGCTCACCACAGGAGACTCATCCCCAGCATTTT. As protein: CASSPQETHPQHF.

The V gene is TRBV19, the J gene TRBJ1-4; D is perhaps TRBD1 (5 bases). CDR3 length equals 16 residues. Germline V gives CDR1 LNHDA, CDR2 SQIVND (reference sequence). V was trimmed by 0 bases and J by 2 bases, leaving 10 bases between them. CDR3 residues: CASSIEGVLTNEKLFF. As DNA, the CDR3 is TGTGCCAGTAGTATAGAGGGGGTTCTTACTAATGAAAAACTGTTTTTT.

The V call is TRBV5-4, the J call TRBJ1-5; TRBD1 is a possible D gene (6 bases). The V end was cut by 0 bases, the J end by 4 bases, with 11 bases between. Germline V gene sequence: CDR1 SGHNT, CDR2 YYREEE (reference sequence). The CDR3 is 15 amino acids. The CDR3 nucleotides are TGTGCCAGCAGCTTGGGTGGGGGCCGAAATCAGCCCCAGCATTTT. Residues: CASSLGGGRNQPQHF.